This passage covers 17 T cell receptor beta chains from one sample sequenced in a study of blood T cell repertoires in COVID-19. Repertoires were generated with immunoSEQ multiplex PCR, while TCRdb's copy carries only in-frame clones and drops some. In the table there are some 670,000 clones, around 89% of which are singletons. Input material: peripheral blood. These receptors were taken from a woman between 18 and 30 years old with acute or convalescent COVID-19.

This clone was counted a single time. The chain recombines TRBV19 with TRBJ2-7; D call uncertain. The V and J ends lost 5 bases and 3 bases respectively, with 11 bases between them. From germline, CDR1 is LNHDA and CDR2 SQIVND (reference sequence). This CDR3 spans 13 amino acids. The CDR3 reads CASSPSPVYEQYF. The CDR3 nucleotides read TGTGCCAGTAGTCCGTCCCCGGTCTACGAGCAGTACTTC.

The chain is built from TRBV5-5 and TRBJ1-1, with D tentatively TRBD1 (6 bases). Germline CDR1 is SGHKS and CDR2 is YYEKEE (reference sequence). The CDR3 consists of 12 residues. V gave up 4 bases and J gave up 8 bases, with 12 bases separating them. The CDR3, as DNA: TGTGCCAGCAGCGGATCGGGGGGCGAAGCTTTCTTT. This gives the protein CASSGSGGEAFF.

The genes are TRBV4-2 and TRBJ1-2; tentative D call: TRBD1 (6 bases). The germline gives CDR1 LGHNA, CDR2 YNFKEQ. Trimming shortened V by 4 bases and J by 2 bases, and 17 bases separated the two germline ends. The CDR3 is 16 residues long. CDR3 in amino acids: CASSRTDRPTNYGYTF. CDR3 coding DNA: TGTGCCAGCAGCCGGACGGACAGACCAACGAACTATGGCTACACCTTC.

The chain links TRBV14 to TRBJ1-4; D uncertain. The germline V and J ends were trimmed by 4 bases and 0 bases, with 21 bases remaining between them. Germline V CDR1 and CDR2: SGHDN, FVKESK. The CDR3 consists of 19 residues. CDR3: CASSRGGSIPYATNEKLFF. The CDR3 region has the DNA TGTGCCAGCAGCCGGGGAGGATCGATCCCCTATGCAACTAATGAAAAACTGTTTTTT.

The J gene is TRBJ1-2, the V gene TRBV2, with D uncertain. Trimming removed 3 bases from V and 9 bases from J, with 17 bases in between. The germline CDR1 and CDR2 sequences are SNHLY and FYNNEI. The CDR3 spans 14 residues. The CDR3 nucleotides read TGTGCCAGCAGTGATCGAATGGGTGGAGGGAGCTACACCTTC. Translating gives CASSDRMGGGSYTF. Complete variable domain (other parts from reference TRBV2 and TRBJ1-2): EPEVTQTPSHQVTQMGQEVILRCVPISNHLYFYWYRQILGQKVEFLVSFYNNEISEKSEIFDDQFSVERPDGSNFTLKIRSTKLEDSAMYFCASSDRMGGGSYTFGSGTRLTVV.

V gene TRBV6-5 combines with J gene TRBJ1-4; 9 bases line up with TRBD1. The junction had 9 bases not matched to a gene; V was cut back by 2 bases and J by 8 bases. The CDR3 has 16 amino acids. The germline gives CDR1 MNHEY, CDR2 SVGAGI. The CDR3 loop reads CASSYTRDRDGEKLFF. The CDR3 coding sequence is TGTGCCAGCAGTTACACCCGGGACAGGGATGGAGAAAAACTGTTTTTT.

J is TRBJ1-1 and V is TRBV9; the D is unclear. Deletions cut 0 bases from V and 5 bases from J, with 14 bases between. Germline V gene lookup returns CDR1 SGDLS and CDR2 YYNGEE. The CDR3 spans 15 residues. In nucleotides, the CDR3 is TGTGCCAGCAGCGTAGGGGAAGGCGGAGGGACTGAAGCTTTCTTT. Protein sequence: CASSVGEGGGTEAFF.

This rearrangement joins TRBV7-6 to TRBJ2-2; D gene ambiguous. Trimming stripped 3 bases from V and 4 bases from J, with 15 bases between. CDR3 size: 16 residues. Germline lookup yields CDR1 SGHVS and CDR2 FNYEAQ. In DNA form, the CDR3 reads TGTGCCAGCAGCTTTACAAGTGATCCAAGCACCGGGGAGCTGTTTTTT. Translated, it gives CASSFTSDPSTGELFF.

J is TRBJ1-2 and V is TRBV20-1, with D unclear. This CDR3 is 13 amino acids long. Germline V CDR1 and CDR2: DFQATT, SNEGSKA (reference sequence). V lost 3 bases to trimming and J lost 4 bases, with 12 bases between them. The CDR3 is CSASFRDTYGYTF. CDR3 bases: TGCAGTGCTAGTTTCCGCGACACCTATGGCTACACCTTC.

This clone has a single count. The chain links TRBV2 to TRBJ1-1; D not certain. The V gene lost 4 bases and the J gene lost 5 bases, with 11 bases spanning the gap. CDR1 and CDR2 (germline): SNHLY, FYNNEI. The CDR3 consists of 13 residues. The CDR3 nucleotides are TGTGCCAGCAGTGGGCAGGTAATGACTGAAGCTTTCTTT. It encodes CASSGQVMTEAFF.

This clone occurred once. CDR3 region: CASSQGGRNTQYF. Here the CDR3 DNA reads TGTGCCAGCAGCCAAGGTGGTAGAAATACGCAGTATTTT. The chain employs TRBV14 and TRBJ2-3; D gene uncertain. The CDR3 loop spans 13 amino acids. Trimming stripped 1 base from V and 7 bases from J, with 9 bases between. Germline V gene sequence: CDR1 SGHDN, CDR2 FVKESK.

This sequence joins TRBV9 and TRBJ1-1; 7 bases agree with TRBD1. CDR3 size: 15 residues. The junction had 5 bases not matched to a gene; V was cut back by 3 bases and J by 0 bases. CDR1 SGDLS and CDR2 YYNGEE come from the germline V gene. The CDR3 region is CASSARGNMNTEAFF. The DNA for the CDR3 is TGTGCCAGCAGCGCCAGGGGGAACATGAACACTGAAGCTTTCTTT.

The chain carries TRBV30 and TRBJ1-2; D not certain. Germline assignment: CDR1 GTSNPN and CDR2 SVGIG (reference sequence). The V gene lost 2 bases and the J gene lost 3 bases, with 13 bases spanning the gap. This CDR3 contains 14 residues. The CDR3 DNA is TGTGCCTGGAGTCCTGTGGCAGGCTACTATGGCTACACCTTC. Its protein product is CAWSPVAGYYGYTF.

The chain combines TRBV19 with TRBJ1-3; no clear D gene. There are 16 residues in the CDR3. Trimming pared 3 bases from V and 4 bases from J, leaving 16 bases between. CDR1 LNHDA and CDR2 SQIVND come from the germline V gene (reference sequence). This chain's CDR3 is CASSISYWGAGNTIYF. The CDR3 region has the DNA TGTGCCAGTAGTATCAGTTATTGGGGAGCCGGAAACACCATATATTTT.

The CDR3 here is CASSQEGGGYTF. Written as DNA, the CDR3 is TGCGCCAGCAGCCAAGAAGGGGGCGGCTACACCTTC. The V gene is TRBV4-3, the J gene TRBJ1-2; 7 positions agree with TRBD1. V shed 0 bases and J 8 bases; nucleotides not matched to a gene: 0. Germline V gives CDR1 LGHNA, CDR2 YSLEER. This CDR3 has 12 residues.

The chain has TRBV11-2 and TRBJ2-2; a weak D match, TRBD2 (6 bases). The CDR3 is 19 amino acids. The germline gives CDR1 SGHAT, CDR2 FQNNGV. Trimming took 5 bases from V and 3 from J, leaving 25 bases between them. The CDR3 coding sequence is TGTGCCAGCAGCCTCCGGGGGTGGGTTTTTGGATCTGACACCGGGGAGCTGTTTTTT. It yields the protein CASSLRGWVFGSDTGELFF.

The rearrangement joins TRBV19 to TRBJ1-2, with D perhaps matching TRBD1 (6 bases). V was cut by 4 bases and J by 7 bases, with 13 bases left in between. The CDR3 is 13 amino acids. Germline CDR1 LNHDA, CDR2 SQIVND (reference sequence). Here the CDR3 DNA reads TGTGCCAGTAGTACCCGGACAGATACTGGCTACACCTTC. Encoded protein: CASSTRTDTGYTF.